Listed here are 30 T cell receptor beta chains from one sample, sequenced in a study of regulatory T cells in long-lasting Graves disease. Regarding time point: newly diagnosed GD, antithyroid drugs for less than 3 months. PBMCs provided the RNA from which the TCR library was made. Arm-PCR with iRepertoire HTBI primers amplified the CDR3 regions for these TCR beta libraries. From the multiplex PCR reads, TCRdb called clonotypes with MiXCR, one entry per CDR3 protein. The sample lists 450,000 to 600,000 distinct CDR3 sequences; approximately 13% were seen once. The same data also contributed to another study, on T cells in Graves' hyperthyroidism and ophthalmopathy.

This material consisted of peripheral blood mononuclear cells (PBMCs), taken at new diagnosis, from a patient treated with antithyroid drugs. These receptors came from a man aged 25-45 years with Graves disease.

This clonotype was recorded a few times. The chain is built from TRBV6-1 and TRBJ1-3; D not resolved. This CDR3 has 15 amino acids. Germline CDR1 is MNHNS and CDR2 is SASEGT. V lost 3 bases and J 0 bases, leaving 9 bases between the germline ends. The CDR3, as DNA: TGTGCCAGCAGTGAGGCATCAACCTCTGGAAACACCATATATTTT. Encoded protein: CASSEASTSGNTIYF.

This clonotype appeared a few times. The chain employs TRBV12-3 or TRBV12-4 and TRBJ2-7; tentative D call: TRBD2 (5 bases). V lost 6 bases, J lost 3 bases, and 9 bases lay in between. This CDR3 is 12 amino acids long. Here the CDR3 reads CASSKLVYEQYF. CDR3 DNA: TGTGCCAGCAGCAAACTAGTCTACGAGCAGTACTTC.

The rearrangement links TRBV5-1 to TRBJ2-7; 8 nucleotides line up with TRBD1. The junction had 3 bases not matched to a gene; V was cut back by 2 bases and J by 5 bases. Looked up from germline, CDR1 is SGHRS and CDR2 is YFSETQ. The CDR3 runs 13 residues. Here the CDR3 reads CASSFDRGDEQYF. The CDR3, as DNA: TGCGCCAGCAGCTTCGACAGGGGAGACGAGCAGTACTTC.

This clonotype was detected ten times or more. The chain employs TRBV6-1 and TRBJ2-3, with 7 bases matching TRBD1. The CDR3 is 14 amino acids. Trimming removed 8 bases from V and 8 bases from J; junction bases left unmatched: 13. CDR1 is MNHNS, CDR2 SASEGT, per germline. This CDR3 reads CASSELTGPATQYF. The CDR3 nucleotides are TGTGCCAGCTCGGAGTTGACAGGGCCCGCTACGCAGTATTTT.

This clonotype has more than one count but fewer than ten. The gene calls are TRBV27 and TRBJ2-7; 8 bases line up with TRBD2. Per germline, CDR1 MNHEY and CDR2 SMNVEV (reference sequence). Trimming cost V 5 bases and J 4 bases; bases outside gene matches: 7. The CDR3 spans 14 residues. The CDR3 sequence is CASSHGTRRYEQYF. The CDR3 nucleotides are TGTGCCAGCAGTCACGGGACTAGACGTTACGAGCAGTACTTC.

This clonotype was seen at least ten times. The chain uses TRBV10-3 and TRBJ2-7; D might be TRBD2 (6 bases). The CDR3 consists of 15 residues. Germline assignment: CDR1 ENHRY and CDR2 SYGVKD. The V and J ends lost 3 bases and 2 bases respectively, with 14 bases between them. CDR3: CAISDWVADTYEQYF. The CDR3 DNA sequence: TGTGCCATCAGTGATTGGGTAGCGGACACCTACGAGCAGTACTTC.

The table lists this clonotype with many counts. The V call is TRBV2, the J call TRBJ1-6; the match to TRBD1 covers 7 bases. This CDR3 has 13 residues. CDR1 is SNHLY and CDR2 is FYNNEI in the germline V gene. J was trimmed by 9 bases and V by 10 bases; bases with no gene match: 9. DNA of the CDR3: TGTGCCACGCGACAGGGTGCGGCTTCACCCCTCCACTTT. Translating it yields CATRQGAASPLHF.

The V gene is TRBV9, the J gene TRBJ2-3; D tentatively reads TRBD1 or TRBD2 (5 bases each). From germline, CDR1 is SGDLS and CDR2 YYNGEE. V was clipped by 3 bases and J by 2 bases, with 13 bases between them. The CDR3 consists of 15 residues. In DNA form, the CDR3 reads TGTGCCAGCAGCGGAACCGGGACCCCCACAGATACGCAGTATTTT. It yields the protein CASSGTGTPTDTQYF. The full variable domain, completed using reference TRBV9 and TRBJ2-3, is DSGVTQTPKHLITATGQRVTLRCSPRSGDLSVYWYQQSLDQGLQFLIQYYNGEERAKGNILERFSAQQFPDLHSELNLSSLELGDSALYFCASSGTGTPTDTQYFGPGTRLTVL.

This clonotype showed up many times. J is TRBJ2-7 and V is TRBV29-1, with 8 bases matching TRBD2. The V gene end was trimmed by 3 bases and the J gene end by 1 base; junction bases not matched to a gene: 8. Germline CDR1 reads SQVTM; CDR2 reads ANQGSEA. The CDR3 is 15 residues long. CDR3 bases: TGCAGCGTTGATATGACTACTAGCGGATCCTACGAGCAGTACTTC. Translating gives CSVDMTTSGSYEQYF.

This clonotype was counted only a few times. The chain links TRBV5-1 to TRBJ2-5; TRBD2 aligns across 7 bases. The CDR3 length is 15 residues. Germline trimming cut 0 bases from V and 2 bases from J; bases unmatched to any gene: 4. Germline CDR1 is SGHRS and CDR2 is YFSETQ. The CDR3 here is CASSLVTSIQETQYF. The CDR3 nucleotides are TGCGCCAGCAGCTTGGTGACTAGCATACAAGAGACCCAGTACTTC.

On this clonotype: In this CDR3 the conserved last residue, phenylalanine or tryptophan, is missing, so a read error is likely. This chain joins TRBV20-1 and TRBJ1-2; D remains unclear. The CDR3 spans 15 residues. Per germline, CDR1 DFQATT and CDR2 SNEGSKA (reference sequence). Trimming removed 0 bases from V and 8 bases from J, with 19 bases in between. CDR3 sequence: CSARDGVGGGIGYTL. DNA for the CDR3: TGCAGTGCTAGAGATGGGGTTGGAGGAGGTATAGGCTACACCCTC.

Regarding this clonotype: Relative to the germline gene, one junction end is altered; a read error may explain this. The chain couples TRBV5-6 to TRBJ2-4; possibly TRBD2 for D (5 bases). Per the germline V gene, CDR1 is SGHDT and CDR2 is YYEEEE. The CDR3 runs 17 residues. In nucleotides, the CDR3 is TGTGCCAGCAGCTTGAATTCGTGGTCCCTAGCCAAAAACATTCAGTACTTT. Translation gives CASSLNSWSLAKNIQYF.

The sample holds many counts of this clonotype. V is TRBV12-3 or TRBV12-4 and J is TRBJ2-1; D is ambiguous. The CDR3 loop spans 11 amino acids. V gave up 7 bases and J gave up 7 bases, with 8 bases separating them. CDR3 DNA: TGTGCCAGCACCCCGGCGAATGAGCAGTTCTTC. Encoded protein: CASTPANEQFF.

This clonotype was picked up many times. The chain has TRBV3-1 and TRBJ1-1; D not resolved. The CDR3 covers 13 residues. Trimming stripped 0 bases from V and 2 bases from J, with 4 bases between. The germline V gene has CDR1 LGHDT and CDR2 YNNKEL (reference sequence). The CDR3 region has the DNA TGTGCCAGCAGCCAAGACATTAACACTGAAGCTTTCTTT. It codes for CASSQDINTEAFF.

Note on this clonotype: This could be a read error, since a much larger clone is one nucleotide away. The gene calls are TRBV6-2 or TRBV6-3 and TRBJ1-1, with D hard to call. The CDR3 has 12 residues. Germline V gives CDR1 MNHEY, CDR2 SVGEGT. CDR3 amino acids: CACSDLNTEAFF. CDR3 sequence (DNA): TGTGCCTGCAGTGACTTGAACACTGAAGCTTTCTTT.

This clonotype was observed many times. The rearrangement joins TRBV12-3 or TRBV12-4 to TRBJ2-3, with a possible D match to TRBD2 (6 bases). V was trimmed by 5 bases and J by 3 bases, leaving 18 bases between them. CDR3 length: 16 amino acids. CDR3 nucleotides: TGTGCCAGCAGTCCTACAGGAGGGATCTGGACAGATACGCAGTATTTT. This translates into CASSPTGGIWTDTQYF.

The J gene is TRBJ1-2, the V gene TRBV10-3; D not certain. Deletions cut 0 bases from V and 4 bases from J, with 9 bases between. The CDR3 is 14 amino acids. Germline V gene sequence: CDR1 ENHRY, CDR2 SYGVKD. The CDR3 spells CAISESQVVYGYTF. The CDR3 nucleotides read TGTGCCATCAGTGAGTCTCAGGTGGTCTATGGCTACACCTTC.

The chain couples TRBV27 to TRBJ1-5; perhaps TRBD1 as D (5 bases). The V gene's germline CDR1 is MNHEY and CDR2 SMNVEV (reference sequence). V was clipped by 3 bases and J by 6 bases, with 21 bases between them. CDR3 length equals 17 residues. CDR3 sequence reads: CASSFDSQGGVSQPQHF. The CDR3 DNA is TGTGCCAGCAGTTTTGACAGTCAGGGCGGGGTTAGTCAGCCCCAGCATTTT.

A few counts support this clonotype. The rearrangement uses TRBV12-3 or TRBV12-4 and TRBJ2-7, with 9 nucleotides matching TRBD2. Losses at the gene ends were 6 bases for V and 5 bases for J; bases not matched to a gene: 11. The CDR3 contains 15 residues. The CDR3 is CASSPPGSGRDEQYF. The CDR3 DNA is TGTGCCAGCAGCCCCCCGGGTAGCGGGAGAGACGAGCAGTACTTC.

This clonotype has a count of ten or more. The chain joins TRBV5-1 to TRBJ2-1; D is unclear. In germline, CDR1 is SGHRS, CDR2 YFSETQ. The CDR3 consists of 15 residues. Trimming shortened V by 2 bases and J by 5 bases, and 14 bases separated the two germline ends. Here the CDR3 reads CASSLGPYNHNEQFF. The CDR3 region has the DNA TGCGCCAGCAGCTTAGGTCCATATAACCACAATGAGCAGTTCTTC. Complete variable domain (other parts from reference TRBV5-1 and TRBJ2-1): KAGVTQTPRYLIKTRGQQVTLSCSPISGHRSVSWYQQTPGQGLQFLFEYFSETQRNKGNFPGRFSGRQFSNSRSEMNVSTLELGDSALYLCASSLGPYNHNEQFFGPGTRLTVL.

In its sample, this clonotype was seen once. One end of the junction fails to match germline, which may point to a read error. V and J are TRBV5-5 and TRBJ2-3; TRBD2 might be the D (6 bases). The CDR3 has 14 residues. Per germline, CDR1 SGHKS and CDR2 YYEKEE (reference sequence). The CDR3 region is CASSSGGNTDTQYF. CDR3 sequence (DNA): TGCGCCAGCAGCTCCGGGGGAAACACAGATACGCAGTATTTT.

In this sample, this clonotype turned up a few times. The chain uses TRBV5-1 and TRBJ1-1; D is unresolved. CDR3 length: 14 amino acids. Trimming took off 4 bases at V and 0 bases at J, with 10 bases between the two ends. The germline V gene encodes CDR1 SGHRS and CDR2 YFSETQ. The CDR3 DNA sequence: TGCGCCAGCAGCGTGACAATAATGAACACTGAAGCTTTCTTT. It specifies CASSVTIMNTEAFF.

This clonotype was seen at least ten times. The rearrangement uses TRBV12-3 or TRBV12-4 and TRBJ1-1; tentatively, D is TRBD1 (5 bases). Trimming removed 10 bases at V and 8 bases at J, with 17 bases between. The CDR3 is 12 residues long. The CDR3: CAIQRDRSEAFF. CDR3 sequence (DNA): TGTGCCATCCAGAGGGACCGGTCCGAAGCTTTCTTT.

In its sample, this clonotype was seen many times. CDR3 sequence reads: CASSFRPEPQHF. CDR3 bases: TGTGCCAGCAGTTTTCGGCCGGAGCCCCAGCATTTT. The V and J genes are TRBV12-3 or TRBV12-4 and TRBJ1-5; D remains ambiguous. V dropped 3 bases and J dropped 8 bases, with 8 bases sitting between them. This CDR3 comprises 12 residues.

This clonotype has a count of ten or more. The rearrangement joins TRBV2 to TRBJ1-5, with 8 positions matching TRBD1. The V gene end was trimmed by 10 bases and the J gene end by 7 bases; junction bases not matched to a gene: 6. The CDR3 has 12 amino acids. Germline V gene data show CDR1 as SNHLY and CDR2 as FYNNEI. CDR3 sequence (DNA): TGTGCCACATGGACAGGGACACAGCCCCAGCATTTT. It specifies CATWTGTQPQHF.

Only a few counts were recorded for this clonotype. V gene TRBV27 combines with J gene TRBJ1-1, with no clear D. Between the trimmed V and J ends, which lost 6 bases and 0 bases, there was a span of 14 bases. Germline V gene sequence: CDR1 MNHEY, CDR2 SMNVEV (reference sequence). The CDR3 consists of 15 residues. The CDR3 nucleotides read TGTGCCAGCAGCCATCCGGGGTCCCTGAACACTGAAGCTTTCTTT. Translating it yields CASSHPGSLNTEAFF.

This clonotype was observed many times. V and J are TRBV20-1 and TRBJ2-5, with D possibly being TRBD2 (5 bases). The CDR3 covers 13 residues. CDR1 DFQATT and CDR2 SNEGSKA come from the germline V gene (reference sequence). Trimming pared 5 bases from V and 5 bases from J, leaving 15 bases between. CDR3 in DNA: TGCAGTGCTCGGCGGACCCGCGGGGAGACCCAGTACTTC. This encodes CSARRTRGETQYF.

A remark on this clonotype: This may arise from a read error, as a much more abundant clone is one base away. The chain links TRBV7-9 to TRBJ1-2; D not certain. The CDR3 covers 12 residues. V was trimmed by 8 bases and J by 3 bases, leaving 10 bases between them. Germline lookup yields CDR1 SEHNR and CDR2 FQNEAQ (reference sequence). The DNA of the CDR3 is TGTGCCAGCGGCTCCGGACACTATGGCTACACCTTC. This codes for CASGSGHYGYTF.

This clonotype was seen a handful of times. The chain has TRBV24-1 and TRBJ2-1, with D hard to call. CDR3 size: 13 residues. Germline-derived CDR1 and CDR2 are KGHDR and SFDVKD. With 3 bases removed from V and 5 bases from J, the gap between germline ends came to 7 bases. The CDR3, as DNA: TGTGCCACCAGTGATGATAGCCACAATGAGCAGTTCTTC. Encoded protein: CATSDDSHNEQFF.

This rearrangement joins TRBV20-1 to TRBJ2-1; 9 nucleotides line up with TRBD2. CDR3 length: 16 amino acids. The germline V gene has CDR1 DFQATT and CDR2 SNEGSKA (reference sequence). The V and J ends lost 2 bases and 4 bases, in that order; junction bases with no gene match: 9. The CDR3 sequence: CSARIFPSGVYNEQFF. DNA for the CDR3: TGCAGTGCTAGAATCTTCCCTAGCGGGGTTTACAATGAGCAGTTCTTC.